This T cell receptor beta chain comes out of a study of T cells in Graves' hyperthyroidism and ophthalmopathy. Researchers amplified the TCR beta CDR3 regions from RNA transcripts. A first-round RT-PCR of the TCR CDR3 used the HTBI primer set. One entry per CDR3 protein, called by TCRdb with MiXCR from the multiplex PCR reads. The sample lists hundreds of thousands of distinct CDR3 sequences; roughly a sixth were seen once. This clonotype appeared a few times. The CDR3 length is 14 residues. The V end was cut by 5 bases, the J end by 6 bases, with 17 bases between. CDR1 is SGHNT, CDR2 YENEEA, per germline.

The origin of this receptor is a woman between 18 and 29 years old with Graves' hyperthyroidism. The chain has TRBV11-3 and TRBJ2-7; weak D call: TRBD1 (6 bases). Sequenced sample: blood. CDR3 in DNA: TGTGCCAGCAGCCCGGGGACACCCAACAGCGAGCAGTACTTC. Its translation is CASSPGTPNSEQYF.